A single sample is the source of the 13 T cell receptor gamma chains below, sequenced in a study of gamma delta lymphoproliferative disorders and STAT genes. Genomic DNA from isolated PBMCs served as the sequencing template. TCRdb reapplied CATT to the multiplex PCR reads. This repertoire shows more than 1,500 gamma-chain clones, 9.5% to 10% found once; its top ten account for about 37%. Sequences were obtained from blood. These receptors came from a human donor in good health.

This clone counts as medium-sized. This chain joins TRGV9 and TRGJP. Matching the DNA to germline supplied the J gene, which TCRdb does not give. Germline V CDR1 and CDR2: GITISATS, ISYDGTV (reference sequence). This CDR3 has 16 residues. Germline trimming cut 3 bases from V and 7 bases from J; bases unmatched to any gene: 6. The CDR3 loop is CALWEPGELGKKIKVF. The CDR3 nucleotides read TGTGCCTTGTGGGAGCCAGGGGAGTTGGGCAAAAAAATCAAGGTATTT.

This clone turned up a few times. J is TRGJP and V is TRGV9. The J gene, left out of TCRdb, was set here by checking the DNA against germline. Unmatched junction bases numbered 8, after V lost 2 bases and J lost 4 bases. Germline assignment: CDR1 GITISATS and CDR2 ISYDGTV (reference sequence). This CDR3 region has 18 residues. The DNA of the CDR3 is TGTGCCTTGTGGGAGGCCCGATTCCAAGAGTTGGGCAAAAAAATCAAGGTATTT. The encoded protein is CALWEARFQELGKKIKVF.

This clone ranks as medium-sized. The rearrangement uses TRGV2 and TRGJP1. TCRdb lists no J gene, so it was determined here by aligning the DNA to germline. V lost 0 bases and J lost 4; bases outside the gene matches: 8. This CDR3 has 16 amino acids. The germline V gene encodes CDR1 EGSNGY and CDR2 YDSYNSKV. DNA of the CDR3: TGTGCCACCTGGGACGGGCATCGTGGCACTGGTTGGTTCAAGATATTT. This codes for CATWDGHRGTGWFKIF.

The chain recombines TRGV10 with TRGJ1 or TRGJ2. The J gene is not listed in TCRdb, so it was assigned here from a DNA match to germline. TRGV10 is assigned to the ORF class and has an uncertain function. V lost 8 bases to trimming and J lost 2 bases; unmatched junction nucleotides: 19. There are 17 residues in the CDR3. CDR3 bases: TGTGCTGCGTGGGATTATATCCCCCTTTCCGATTATTATAAGAAACTCTTT. It yields the protein CAAWDYIPLSDYYKKLF.

This clone is medium-sized. The J gene is TRGJ1 or TRGJ2, the V gene TRGV5. TCRdb is silent on the J gene; assignment here came from matching the DNA to germline. Germline CDR1 reads VINAFY; CDR2 reads YDVSNSKD. The V gene end was trimmed by 0 bases and the J gene end by 9 bases; junction bases not matched to a gene: 5. The CDR3 sequence is 12 residues long. Here the CDR3 reads CATWDRPVKKLF. The CDR3 bases are TGTGCCACCTGGGACAGGCCCGTTAAGAAACTCTTT.

This clone counts as medium-sized (0.01 to 0.1%). The same CDR3 also results from other DNA sequences found in this sample. The chain joins TRGV2 to TRGJ1 or TRGJ2. The J gene, absent from TCRdb, was called here by matching the DNA to germline. CDR3 length: 13 amino acids. After removal of 0 bases from V and 4 bases from J, the junction contained 3 bases not matched to a gene. CDR1 and CDR2 from the germline V gene are EGSNGY and YDSYNSKV. CDR3 coding DNA: TGTGCCACCTGGGACGGGCGCTATTATAAGAAACTCTTT. It translates to CATWDGRYYKKLF.

By share, this clone ranks as medium-sized. V gene TRGV8 combines with J gene TRGJ1 or TRGJ2. TCRdb records no J gene; here it was assigned by comparing the DNA to germline. V was clipped by 5 bases and J by 0 bases; unmatched bases: 4. This CDR3 is built from 13 residues. From germline, CDR1 is VENAVY and CDR2 YDSYNSRV. The CDR3 DNA reads TGTGCCACCTGGGGTCGGAATTATTATAAGAAACTCTTT. This translates into CATWGRNYYKKLF.

This clone qualifies as medium-sized (0.01 to 0.1%). This rearrangement joins TRGV8 to TRGJ1 or TRGJ2. TCRdb is silent on the J gene; assignment here came from matching the DNA to germline. The V and J ends lost 3 bases and 2 bases, in that order; junction bases with no gene match: 10. Per germline, CDR1 VENAVY and CDR2 YDSYNSRV. The CDR3 sequence is 15 residues long. The CDR3 is CATWDPLFHYYKKLF. The DNA for the CDR3 is TGTGCCACCTGGGATCCGTTATTCCATTATTATAAGAAACTCTTT.

Relative to its sample, this clone is medium-sized. The rearrangement joins TRGV4 to TRGJ1 or TRGJ2. The J gene, missing from TCRdb, was assigned here through DNA to germline matching. After removal of 0 bases from V and 2 bases from J, the junction contained 16 bases not matched to a gene. Per germline, CDR1 EGSTGY and CDR2 YDSYTSSV. The CDR3 extends over 18 amino acids. For the CDR3, the DNA is TGTGCCACCTGGGATGGGCCTCTTCCGAGATCTTATTATTATAAGAAACTCTTT. This sequence encodes CATWDGPLPRSYYYKKLF.

To note about this clone: TCRdb assigns this DNA the protein of a much larger clone, which departs from its translation at residue 4; this likely reflects a read error, and the protein shown comes from translating the DNA. This chain joins TRGV10 and TRGJP1. TCRdb leaves out the J gene; it was filled in here by matching the DNA to germline. TRGV10 is an ORF, with its function uncertain. The V and J ends lost 11 bases and 0 bases, in that order; junction bases with no gene match: 16. The CDR3 spans 17 residues. Written as DNA, the CDR3 is TGTGCTGCGCGGGCCCTGGGACGGAATACCACTGGTTGGTTCAAGATATTT. This sequence encodes CAARALGRNTTGWFKIF.

This clone appeared a few times. The DNA is omitted, as the CDR3 cannot be located on it reliably, and the CDR3 follows TCRdb's listing. The V gene corresponds to TRGV10; no J gene was called. TRGV10 is an open reading frame, and its role is uncertain. The CDR3 is 15 amino acids long, termini counted. CDR3 amino acids: CTTVLRGRSDWIKTF.

This clone has a handful of counts. This DNA translates differently at residue 10 from the TCRdb protein, which is that of a much larger clone; a read error is likely, and the protein shown is the DNA's own translation. The chain couples TRGV10 to TRGJP1. Here the J gene was assigned by germline matching of the DNA, as TCRdb has none. TRGV10 is noted as an ORF with a role that remains uncertain. Trimming removed 8 bases from V and 3 bases from J; junction bases left unmatched: 16. This CDR3 region has 17 residues. The CDR3 loop is CAAWALGRNPTGWFKIF. The CDR3, as DNA: TGTGCTGCGTGGGCCCTGGGACGGAATCCCACTGGTTGGTTCAAGATATTT.

The chain couples TRGV11 to TRGJ1 or TRGJ2. The J gene, absent from TCRdb, was called here by matching the DNA to germline. TRGV11 qualifies as an ORF whose function is uncertain. The V segment lost 5 bases and the J segment 3 bases; nucleotides outside the gene matches: 4. The CDR3 length is 13 residues. DNA of the CDR3: TGTGCCTGCTGGATTACAGCTTATTATAAGAAACTCTTT. It translates to CACWITAYYKKLF.